A single T cell receptor (beta chain) is shown here with its context. Its antigen remains unidentified. The authors ran a second PCR of about 6 to 11 cycles using a sample-barcoded 5' primer and a J-beta primer mix. Each of the cDNA molecules was tagged by a template-switch adaptor with 12 random nucleotides. TCRdb reanalysed the 5' RACE reads using MiXCR and keeps one entry per CDR3 protein. Of roughly 930,000 distinct CDR3 sequences detected, 45% to 50% appear once; the ten largest clones hold around 15%. Germline CDR1 MDHEN, CDR2 SYDVKM. The CDR3 loop spans 13 amino acids. This sample was included in a study of blood T cells in healthy people across ages. Per sample, no less than 6 micrograms of total RNA were extracted. Points from the study as a whole: Age brought a roughly linear fall in TCR beta diversity measured per million T cells.

Sample: blood. The source is a man aged 25 to 45 in good health. The chain is built from TRBV28 and TRBJ2-5, with 7 positions matching TRBD1. The J call may be mistaken, given a closer DNA end match to TRBJ2-7. The CDR3 region is CASSLNRGHEQYF. As DNA, the CDR3 is TGTGCCAGCAGTCTGAACAGGGGTCACGAGCAGTACTTC.